The source of this T cell receptor beta chain is a study of chronic HIV infection and antiretroviral therapy (dated by TCRdb to between 2014 and 2017). Receptor libraries were prepared by 5' RACE. TCRdb shows the sequencer as Illumina MiSeq. TCRdb reprocessing: public reads trimmed at Q25 with fastp, clones called with MiXCR, in-frame beta chains kept. A single entry per CDR3 protein holds the most common genes and DNA from its merged rows. In all, the sample holds 30,000 to 45,000 distinct CDR3 sequences, and roughly 8.8% of those were seen once. Over 2.5% of the sample goes to the ten largest clones. This clonotype was seen many times. The target of this receptor is not known. No qualities accompany the bases; no much larger clone lies one base away. CDR1 and CDR2 were assigned from the germline V gene as SGHAT and FQNNGV. The CDR3 sequence holds 14 residues, the cysteine and phenylalanine included. Only the CDR3 DNA is retained, 42 bases long and in frame from the first base. V sheds 3 bases and J sheds 2 bases, leaving 9 bases between their ends.

This sequence originates from an adult who had HIV and had not received antiretroviral therapy, or was an uninfected healthy control (not recorded which). The specimen was peripheral blood. The chain joins TRBV11-2 to TRBJ2-3; the D gene cannot be named for sure. This receptor has the CDR3 CASSFTLLTDTQYF. The sequenced DNA: TGTGCCAGCAGCTTTACTCTCCTCACAGATACGCAGTATTTT.